A selection of T cell receptor beta chains follows, all from one sample in a study of blood T cell repertoires in COVID-19. The assay was immunoSEQ multiplex PCR, and TCRdb's table has in-frame clones only and misses some. This repertoire shows 140,000 to 150,000 clones, 80% found once; its top ten account for around 13%. Sequenced input: peripheral blood. The origin of the receptors is a man aged 55-75 years with active or convalescent COVID-19. Each CDR3 is given with its conserved first and last residue. Each record gives: J gene, V gene, clone size, D gene, CDR3 DNA, CDR3 protein. A D gene is named only where the DNA matches it firmly. Not every row has a clone size; where given, it reads once, few, many or a size class.

J gene: TRBJ1-2
V gene: TRBV24-1
clone size: once
D gene: -
CDR3 DNA: TGTGCCACCAGTGCGGGTCGGGATGGCTACACCTTC
CDR3 protein: CATSAGRDGYTF

J gene: TRBJ2-1
V gene: TRBV5-1
clone size: -
D gene: TRBD2
CDR3 DNA: TGCGCCAGCAGCTTGGCTAGCGGGGGGTACAATGAGCAGTTCTTC
CDR3 protein: CASSLASGGYNEQFF

J gene: TRBJ1-5
V gene: TRBV5-8
clone size: -
D gene: TRBD1
CDR3 DNA: TGTGCCAGCAGCCCGGGGACAGGGGTATGGAATCAGCCCCAGCATTTT
CDR3 protein: CASSPGTGVWNQPQHF

J gene: TRBJ1-4
V gene: TRBV5-4
clone size: -
D gene: -
CDR3 DNA: TGTGCCAGCAGTTCCGAACCAACAGGGCGAAAACTGTTTTTT
CDR3 protein: CASSSEPTGRKLFF

J gene: TRBJ2-3
V gene: TRBV19
clone size: -
D gene: -
CDR3 DNA: TGTGCCGCAGGGGATACTAGCACAGATACGCAGTATTTT
CDR3 protein: CAAGDTSTDTQYF

J gene: TRBJ2-7
V gene: TRBV18
clone size: -
D gene: -
CDR3 DNA: TGTGCCAGCTCAGGGGCCTGGGACACCCCTTACGAGCAGTACTTC
CDR3 protein: CASSGAWDTPYEQYF

J gene: TRBJ1-5
V gene: TRBV10-3
clone size: -
D gene: TRBD1
CDR3 DNA: TGTGCCATCAGTGAGAGCACAGGGGTCATAAATCAGCCCCAGCATTTT
CDR3 protein: CAISESTGVINQPQHF

J gene: TRBJ2-5
V gene: TRBV6-5
clone size: -
D gene: -
CDR3 DNA: TGTGCCAGCAGACATGACAGACTCCAAGAGACCCAGTACTTC
CDR3 protein: CASRHDRLQETQYF

J gene: TRBJ2-1
V gene: TRBV27
clone size: once
D gene: -
CDR3 DNA: TGTGCCAGCAGTTCCCTCCACGGCTACAATGAGCAGTTCTTC
CDR3 protein: CASSSLHGYNEQFF

J gene: TRBJ1-1
V gene: TRBV29-1
clone size: -
D gene: -
CDR3 DNA: TGCAGCGTTGTAAGTGACACGAACACTGAAGCTTTCTTT
CDR3 protein: CSVVSDTNTEAFF

J gene: TRBJ1-2
V gene: TRBV28
clone size: -
D gene: TRBD1
CDR3 DNA: TGTGCCAGCAGTTTTGACAGGGCAGTCCCTTATGACTACACCTTC
CDR3 protein: CASSFDRAVPYDYTF

J gene: TRBJ1-6
V gene: TRBV5-6
clone size: -
D gene: -
CDR3 DNA: TGTGCCAGCAGCAGGACAGCCTATAATTCACCCCTCCACTTT
CDR3 protein: CASSRTAYNSPLHF

J gene: TRBJ2-2
V gene: TRBV5-1
clone size: few
D gene: -
CDR3 DNA: TGCGCCAGCAGCGTCTACGGGAGCACCGGGGAGCTGTTTTTT
CDR3 protein: CASSVYGSTGELFF

J gene: TRBJ2-1
V gene: TRBV19
clone size: -
D gene: -
CDR3 DNA: TGTGCCAGTATGGACCCCCGGGGGAATGAGCAGTTCTTC
CDR3 protein: CASMDPRGNEQFF

J gene: TRBJ1-6
V gene: TRBV7-2
clone size: -
D gene: -
CDR3 DNA: TGTGCCAGCAGCTTAATCTTCCATTCACCCCTCCACTTT
CDR3 protein: CASSLIFHSPLHF